This paragraph reports one T cell receptor beta chain. Its antigen is undetermined. Profiling relied on immunoSEQ multiplex PCR, and the TCRdb table lists in-frame clones only, not all of them. The sample contains around 300,000 clones, 86% of which appear only once. This specimen comes from a study of cytomegalovirus exposure and HLA in healthy donors. Findings and caveats of the study: CMV antigen specificity of a few CMV-associated chains was confirmed in vitro.

Germline V CDR1 and CDR2: SNHLY, FYNNEI. This CDR3 contains 12 residues. V lost 3 bases, J lost 15 bases, and 15 bases lay in between. The chain has TRBV2 and TRBJ2-1; D not resolved. This receptor was taken from a woman in her late teens or twenties in good health and CMV-seronegative. The source material was PBMCs. DNA of the CDR3: TGTGCCAGCAGTGACGCCATGCGGTTCGGGTTCTTC. Amino acid sequence: CASSDAMRFGFF.